This TCR beta chain was profiled in a study of regulatory T cells in long-lasting Graves disease. Study-level points and caveats: Persistent cases favored TRBV28, TRBJ1-2 and TRBJ2-5.

CDR1 LNHDA and CDR2 SQIVND come from the germline V gene (reference sequence). The CDR3 consists of 16 residues. With 5 bases clipped from V and 1 base from J, the junction kept 4 bases outside the gene matches. This clonotype came up many times. No antigen is known for it. This sample's time point: newly diagnosed GD, antithyroid drugs for less than 3 months. The TCR library was made from RNA extracted from PBMCs. Arm-PCR of CDR3 regions and iRepertoire HTBI primers were used to build TCR beta libraries. A single record per CDR3 protein comes from TCRdb applying MiXCR to the multiplex PCR reads. The table lists roughly 500,000 distinct CDR3 sequences, around 12% of them singletons. The sample was also linked to a second study, of T cells in Graves' hyperthyroidism and ophthalmopathy.

The sequencing here drew on peripheral blood mononuclear cells (PBMCs), taken at new diagnosis, from a patient treated with antithyroid drugs. The chain is built from TRBV19 and TRBJ2-5, with TRBD2 matching over 13 bases. The sequence was obtained from a young woman with Graves disease. Here the CDR3 DNA reads TGTGCCAGTAGTTCGACTAGCGGGAGGTCCCAAGAGACCCAGTACTTC. Its protein product is CASSSTSGRSQETQYF.